The 3 T cell receptor beta chains below were found in one sample sequenced in a study of blood T cell repertoires in COVID-19 (TCRdb year 2020). Library creation used the immunoSEQ multiplex PCR assay. The table comes from immuneACCESS by way of TCRdb, which keeps in-frame sequences with V and J called. Part of the clones is missing from these tables; in studies checked, under half for an unresolved V gene and the rest for unknown reasons. The sample profile shows approximately 280,000 clones; more than 80% of them were found once. In total, the top ten clones hold approximately 6.8% of the sample. Material for sequencing was peripheral blood. The receptors shown here come from a woman aged 25 to 39 with COVID-19, enrolled during active disease.

The genes are TRBV7-9 and TRBJ1-5; maybe TRBD1 (5 bases). Trimming left V 0 bases short and J 5 bases short, with 11 bases between. Germline lookup yields CDR1 SEHNR and CDR2 FQNEAQ (reference sequence). CDR3 length: 15 residues. The CDR3 loop reads CASSLAGRADQPQHF. The CDR3 coding sequence is TGTGCCAGCAGCTTAGCGGGCAGGGCGGATCAGCCCCAGCATTTT.

This clone appeared a few times. V usage is TRBV3-1 (or the pseudogene TRBV3-2) and J usage is TRBJ1-1; 7 bases map to TRBD1. The germline V gene encodes CDR1 LGHDT and CDR2 YNNKEL (reference sequence). CDR3 length: 14 residues. J lost 4 bases, V lost 4 bases, and 6 bases had no gene match. CDR3: CASSLRAGGTEAFF. CDR3 coding DNA: TGTGCCAGCAGCCTGAGGGCAGGGGGCACTGAAGCTTTCTTT.

The chain joins TRBV6-4 to TRBJ1-1; D call uncertain. This CDR3 region has 13 residues. V was cut by 4 bases and J by 5 bases, with 11 bases left in between. Germline loops: CDR1 MRHNA, CDR2 SNTAGT. In DNA, the CDR3 is TGTGCCAGCAGTGTCGACTTGACGACTGAAGCTTTCTTT. Its protein is CASSVDLTTEAFF.